The 28 T cell receptor beta chains below were found in one sample sequenced in a study of blood T cell repertoires in COVID-19 (dated by TCRdb to about 2020). Library preparation was by the immunoSEQ multiplex PCR assay. Here the immuneACCESS table is served through TCRdb, limited to in-frame sequences with V and J called. Missing clones are a known gap in these copies; in checked studies unresolved V genes cover under half, and the rest lacks a known reason. The sample table contains about 230,000 clones; only one count was recorded for just under 90% of them. Approximately 2.5% of the sample belongs to the ten largest clones. Input material: peripheral blood. Receptor source: a young man with COVID-19, enrolled during active disease.

The rearrangement joins TRBV30 to TRBJ2-2; D is possibly TRBD1 (6 bases). Germline V gene sequence: CDR1 GTSNPN, CDR2 SVGIG (reference sequence). V was trimmed by 0 bases and J by 1 base, leaving 15 bases between them. This CDR3 has 17 residues. This CDR3 is CAWSVLRTVLNTGELFF. CDR3 DNA sequence: TGTGCCTGGAGTGTACTACGGACAGTGCTGAACACCGGGGAGCTGTTTTTT. Filled out from reference TRBV30 and TRBJ2-2, the complete variable domain reads SQTIHQWPATLVQPVGSPLSLECTVEGTSNPNLYWYRQAAGRGLQLLFYSVGIGQISSEVPQNLSASRPQDRQFILSSKKLLLSDSGFYLCAWSVLRTVLNTGELFFGEGSRLTVL.

V gene TRBV11-2 combines with J gene TRBJ2-4; no reliable D call. This CDR3 region has 15 residues. The V end was cut by 3 bases, the J end by 0 bases, with 9 bases between. CDR1 SGHAT and CDR2 FQNNGV come from the germline V gene. The CDR3 here is CASSLRGLAKNIQYF. Here the CDR3 DNA reads TGTGCCAGCAGCTTGAGAGGTCTAGCCAAAAACATTCAGTACTTC.

The rearrangement uses TRBV7-9 and TRBJ1-4, with 9 bases aligning to TRBD1. The CDR3 loop spans 13 amino acids. Germline V gives CDR1 SEHNR, CDR2 FQNEAQ (reference sequence). J was trimmed by 11 bases and V by 5 bases; bases with no gene match: 6. Here the CDR3 DNA reads TGTGCCAGCAGCCCAGGACAGGGGAGGAAACTGTTTTTT. Translation gives CASSPGQGRKLFF.

V usage is TRBV5-6 and J usage is TRBJ2-7; TRBD1 agrees at 10 bases. The V and J ends lost 3 bases and 4 bases, in that order; junction bases with no gene match: 7. This CDR3 is 15 amino acids long. From germline, CDR1 is SGHDT and CDR2 YYEEEE. The CDR3 region is CASSSIPGQGYEQYF. The CDR3 DNA sequence: TGTGCCAGCAGCTCAATACCGGGACAGGGGTACGAGCAGTACTTC.

The chain carries TRBV5-5 and TRBJ2-7, with 7 bases identical to TRBD1. V gave up 1 base and J gave up 4 bases; unmatched junction bases: 8. The CDR3 length is 15 residues. The germline V gene has CDR1 SGHKS and CDR2 YYEKEE (reference sequence). The CDR3: CASSLSDRVTYEQYF. DNA for the CDR3: TGTGCCAGCAGCTTGAGTGACAGGGTAACTTACGAGCAGTACTTC.

This chain links TRBV13 with TRBJ2-7; weak D call: TRBD1 (7 bases). Trimming cost V 4 bases and J 3 bases, with 25 bases left between them. The CDR3 is made up of 18 amino acids. Germline V lookup: CDR1 PRHDT, CDR2 FYEKMQ (reference sequence). The chain's CDR3 is CASSSHPNRGGGDYEQYF. In DNA, the CDR3 is TGTGCCAGCAGCTCTCACCCCAACAGGGGAGGTGGCGACTACGAGCAGTACTTC.

The chain links TRBV29-1 to TRBJ2-7; 9 nucleotides align to TRBD2. Trimming cost V 6 bases and J 5 bases; bases outside gene matches: 11. The germline V gene encodes CDR1 SQVTM and CDR2 ANQGSEA. The CDR3 spans 14 residues. The CDR3 DNA is TGCAGCGTCGCCCGCGGGGGGGAGGGGGACGAGCAGTACTTC. Translated: CSVARGGEGDEQYF.

This clone came up once. The V call is TRBV5-6, the J call TRBJ2-1; 9 nucleotides align to TRBD1. Per the germline V gene, CDR1 is SGHDT and CDR2 is YYEEEE. Trimming removed 5 bases from V and 2 bases from J; junction bases left unmatched: 8. The CDR3 is made up of 16 amino acids. The CDR3 nucleotides are TGTGCCAGCAGTCAAGGGACAGGGAGAACCTACAATGAGCAGTTCTTC. It encodes CASSQGTGRTYNEQFF.

This clone was recorded a few times. The J gene is TRBJ2-1, the V gene TRBV5-1; possibly TRBD1 for D (5 bases). Germline V gene lookup returns CDR1 SGHRS and CDR2 YFSETQ. This CDR3 spans 13 amino acids. V shed 5 bases and J shed 5 bases, with 11 bases lying between them. The chain's CDR3 is CASRVLQDNEQFF. The CDR3 DNA is TGCGCCAGCAGGGTACTACAGGACAATGAGCAGTTCTTC.

This chain joins TRBV7-2 and TRBJ2-7; 9 bases agree with TRBD1. The CDR3 is made up of 15 amino acids. Germline V lookup: CDR1 SGHTA, CDR2 FQGNSA. The junction had 4 bases not matched to a gene; V was cut back by 2 bases and J by 2 bases. Here the CDR3 DNA reads TGTGCCAGCAGCTTAAGGACAGGGGTCGCCTACGAGCAGTACTTC. Its translation is CASSLRTGVAYEQYF.

The chain employs TRBV11-3 and TRBJ1-1, with D perhaps matching TRBD1 (5 bases). The germline CDR1 and CDR2 sequences are SGHNT and YENEEA. The CDR3 sequence is 13 residues long. Trimming took off 5 bases at V and 7 bases at J, with 14 bases between the two ends. The CDR3 nucleotides are TGTGCCAGCAGCCCCGGGGAGGGGAATGAAGCTTTCTTT. It is translated as CASSPGEGNEAFF.

The CDR3 region has the DNA TGCAGTGCTAGCTCCCGGGATACGCAGTATTTT. Its translation is CSASSRDTQYF. The chain links TRBV20-1 to TRBJ2-3; D ambiguous. Trimming left V 3 bases short and J 6 bases short, with 7 bases between. From germline, CDR1 is DFQATT and CDR2 SNEGSKA (reference sequence). The CDR3 is 11 amino acids.

This rearrangement joins TRBV7-9 to TRBJ2-2, with D maybe TRBD2 (6 bases). V was shortened by 2 bases and J by 5 bases, with 15 bases between the two germline ends. Per the germline V gene, CDR1 is SEHNR and CDR2 is FQNEAQ (reference sequence). This CDR3 has 16 residues. This CDR3 is CASSLRPGEGTGELFF. The CDR3 DNA follows: TGTGCCAGCAGCTTAAGACCGGGAGAAGGTACCGGGGAGCTGTTTTTT.

This rearrangement joins TRBV18 to TRBJ1-6, with 7 bases fitting TRBD1. V shed 2 bases, J shed 7 bases, and the junction held 5 bases outside the gene matches. Germline V gene lookup returns CDR1 KGHSH and CDR2 LQKENI. The CDR3 is made up of 15 amino acids. The CDR3 coding sequence is TGTGCCAGCTCACCATCCGACAGGGAAAATTCACCCCTCCACTTT. Protein product: CASSPSDRENSPLHF.

The gene calls are TRBV24-1 and TRBJ1-2; D possibly corresponds to TRBD1 (6 bases). The CDR3 is 13 amino acids. Germline V gene lookup returns CDR1 KGHDR and CDR2 SFDVKD. With 9 bases removed from V and 2 bases from J, the gap between germline ends came to 12 bases. CDR3 DNA sequence: TGTGCCACCTCCAGGGGTATAAACTATGGCTACACCTTC. Translating it yields CATSRGINYGYTF.

The chain has TRBV3-1 (or the pseudogene TRBV3-2) and TRBJ1-1, with 11 bases aligning to TRBD1. Germline-derived CDR1 and CDR2 are LGHDT and YNNKEL (reference sequence). The CDR3 is made up of 15 amino acids. After removal of 5 bases from V and 4 bases from J, the junction contained 6 bases not matched to a gene. The CDR3 region is CASSFPGTGGTEAFF. Written as DNA, the CDR3 is TGTGCCAGCAGCTTCCCCGGGACAGGGGGCACTGAAGCTTTCTTT.

V gene TRBV7-3 combines with J gene TRBJ1-1; the D is unclear. This CDR3 spans 15 amino acids. Germline-derived CDR1 and CDR2 are SGHTA and FQGTGA. Trimming took 3 bases from V and 6 from J, leaving 17 bases between them. The CDR3 reads CASSLTQVSVSEAFF. CDR3 coding DNA: TGTGCCAGCAGCTTGACCCAGGTCTCAGTCTCTGAAGCTTTCTTT. Full variable domain (rest looked up from reference TRBV7-3 and TRBJ1-1): GAGVSQTPSNKVTEKGKYVELRCDPISGHTALYWYRQSLGQGPEFLIYFQGTGAADDSGLPNDRFFAVRPEGSVSTLKIQRTERGDSAVYLCASSLTQVSVSEAFFGQGTRLTVV.

This clone has only one observation. The J gene is TRBJ1-6, the V gene TRBV28, with 9 bases that match TRBD1. The CDR3 covers 19 residues. J was trimmed by 2 bases and V by 1 base; bases with no gene match: 9. Germline-derived CDR1 and CDR2 are MDHEN and SYDVKM. The CDR3 DNA reads TGTGCCAGCAGTTTATATGGGACAGGGCCCTTAACCTATAATTCACCCCTCCACTTT. Translated, it gives CASSLYGTGPLTYNSPLHF.

The V and J genes are TRBV28 and TRBJ2-7; D ambiguous. Germline assignment: CDR1 MDHEN and CDR2 SYDVKM. V was trimmed by 8 bases and J by 4 bases, leaving 9 bases between them. This CDR3 contains 11 residues. CDR3 region: CASGIGYEQYF. The CDR3 bases are TGTGCCAGCGGTATCGGGTACGAGCAGTACTTC.

V gene TRBV19 combines with J gene TRBJ1-3; D possibly corresponds to TRBD1 (6 bases). V lost 4 bases to trimming and J lost 2 bases, with 15 bases between them. The CDR3 contains 16 residues. Per the germline V gene, CDR1 is LNHDA and CDR2 is SQIVND (reference sequence). The CDR3 protein is CASSTPGEGAGNTIYF. As DNA, the CDR3 is TGTGCCAGTAGTACGCCAGGGGAGGGGGCTGGAAACACCATATATTTT.

The chain joins TRBV5-1 to TRBJ2-3; 10 positions match TRBD2. The V segment lost 0 bases and the J segment 3 bases; nucleotides outside the gene matches: 10. Germline V gene data show CDR1 as SGHRS and CDR2 as YFSETQ. The CDR3 runs to 18 residues. The CDR3 sequence is CASSLGPTSGIWTDTQYF. CDR3 coding DNA: TGCGCCAGCAGCTTGGGACCCACTAGCGGGATTTGGACAGATACGCAGTATTTT.

The V and J genes are TRBV28 and TRBJ2-7; 8 bases map to TRBD1. After removal of 3 bases from V and 1 base from J, the junction contained 5 bases not matched to a gene. The CDR3 runs to 15 residues. Germline-derived CDR1 and CDR2 are MDHEN and SYDVKM. This CDR3 reads CASSFRQGPSYEQYF. In DNA, the CDR3 is TGTGCCAGCAGTTTCCGACAGGGGCCGTCCTACGAGCAGTACTTC.

This chain connects TRBV18 to TRBJ1-6, with a possible D match to TRBD1 (6 bases). The V end was cut by 3 bases, the J end by 7 bases, with 19 bases between. This CDR3 contains 17 residues. The germline V gene has CDR1 KGHSH and CDR2 LQKENI. The CDR3 DNA sequence: TGTGCCAGCTCACCCGATCGAGGGGGGGGTTCCAATTCACCCCTCCACTTT. It translates to CASSPDRGGGSNSPLHF.

The J gene is TRBJ2-1, the V gene TRBV7-3; 13 bases agree with TRBD2. CDR1 SGHTA and CDR2 FQGTGA come from the germline V gene. The CDR3 extends over 15 amino acids. The V and J ends lost 5 bases and 4 bases, in that order; junction bases with no gene match: 2. CDR3 sequence reads: CASSPLAGGYNEQFF. Written as DNA, the CDR3 is TGTGCCAGCAGCCCACTAGCGGGGGGGTACAATGAGCAGTTCTTC.

The chain employs TRBV7-8 and TRBJ1-1, with TRBD1 as a possible D gene (6 bases). CDR1 is SGHVS, CDR2 FQNEAQ, per germline. The CDR3 is made up of 14 amino acids. Trimming stripped 7 bases from V and 5 bases from J, with 17 bases between. DNA of the CDR3: TGTGCCAGCACCCAAAGGGGGGGAGCGACTGAAGCTTTCTTT. This codes for CASTQRGGATEAFF.

This chain uses TRBV6-2 or TRBV6-3 with TRBJ1-2; D unresolved. This CDR3 has 15 residues. CDR1 is MNHEY, CDR2 SVGEGT, per germline. Trimming stripped 5 bases from V and 5 bases from J, with 18 bases between. DNA for the CDR3: TGTGCCAGCAGTCCCCGGGAGGTTCCGAGGTATGGCTACACCTTC. Translation gives CASSPREVPRYGYTF.

This chain joins TRBV7-2 and TRBJ2-1; TRBD2 matches 11 bases. This CDR3 spans 16 amino acids. The germline CDR1 and CDR2 sequences are SGHTA and FQGNSA. V shed 4 bases, J shed 7 bases, and the junction held 9 bases outside the gene matches. In DNA, the CDR3 is TGTGCCAGCAGCTACCGGACTAGCGGGTACGGTAATGAGCAGTTCTTC. This sequence encodes CASSYRTSGYGNEQFF.

Ten or more counts support this clone. The V gene is TRBV6-4, the J gene TRBJ2-2; 8 positions match TRBD1. The V gene end was trimmed by 2 bases and the J gene end by 1 base; junction bases not matched to a gene: 0. Per germline, CDR1 MRHNA and CDR2 SNTAGT. The CDR3 is 15 amino acids. The CDR3 bases are TGTGCCAGCAGTGACGGGACAGGGAACACCGGGGAGCTGTTTTTT. Translation: CASSDGTGNTGELFF.